The 13 T cell receptor beta chains given below trace back to one sample, sequenced in a study of T cells in Graves' hyperthyroidism and ophthalmopathy. Regions amplified from RNA transcripts were the TCR beta CDR3 regions. The HTBI set primed first-round TCR CDR3 RT-PCR. TCRdb used MiXCR to reprocess the multiplex PCR reads, holding one entry per CDR3 protein. The top ten clones hold around 15% of a sample with 600,000 to 750,000 distinct CDR3 sequences, approximately 15% of them seen once. Sequenced material: blood. All receptors derive from a man aged 50-60 years with Graves' hyperthyroidism.

This clonotype occurred many times. CDR3 sequence: CASQLRRVADEQYF. Here the CDR3 DNA reads TGTGCCAGCCAGTTGAGAAGGGTAGCCGACGAGCAGTACTTC. This chain uses TRBV27 with TRBJ2-7; D not resolved. Trimming stripped 8 bases from V and 5 bases from J, with 19 bases between. The CDR3 covers 14 residues. Germline CDR1 reads MNHEY; CDR2 reads SMNVEV (reference sequence).

This clonotype was counted only a few times. The chain recombines TRBV27 with TRBJ1-5; TRBD1 is a possible D gene (5 bases). In germline, CDR1 is MNHEY, CDR2 SMNVEV (reference sequence). The length of the CDR3 is 15 residues. Trimming shortened V by 2 bases and J by 6 bases, and 14 bases separated the two germline ends. The CDR3, as DNA: TGTGCCAGCAGTTTAGGCCAGGGCTTCGGTCAGCCCCAGCATTTT. Residues: CASSLGQGFGQPQHF.

This clonotype appeared many times. This sequence joins TRBV2 and TRBJ2-6; D is unresolved. V was shortened by 2 bases and J by 2 bases, with 7 bases between the two germline ends. Germline V gene lookup returns CDR1 SNHLY and CDR2 FYNNEI. CDR3 length: 15 amino acids. The CDR3 DNA reads as TGTGCCAGCAGTGAATCCAAGACTGGGGCCAACGTCCTGACTTTC. Amino acid sequence: CASSESKTGANVLTF. The full variable domain, its missing parts supplied by reference TRBV2 and TRBJ2-6, is EPEVTQTPSHQVTQMGQEVILRCVPISNHLYFYWYRQILGQKVEFLVSFYNNEISEKSEIFDDQFSVERPDGSNFTLKIRSTKLEDSAMYFCASSESKTGANVLTFGAGSRLTVL.

V gene TRBV3-1 combines with J gene TRBJ2-1; 10 positions agree with TRBD1. Germline V gives CDR1 LGHDT, CDR2 YNNKEL (reference sequence). The V segment lost 4 bases and the J segment 5 bases; nucleotides outside the gene matches: 8. There are 16 residues in the CDR3. CDR3: CASSPGTGDRHNEQFF. The DNA for the CDR3 is TGTGCCAGCAGCCCAGGGACAGGGGACCGTCACAATGAGCAGTTCTTC.

The chain links TRBV29-1 to TRBJ2-3; D uncertain. Trimming stripped 7 bases from V and 8 bases from J, with 16 bases between. The CDR3 is made up of 12 amino acids. Germline CDR1 is SQVTM and CDR2 is ANQGSEA. The CDR3 loop is CSENDLVGTQYF. CDR3 coding DNA: TGCAGCGAAAACGACCTAGTGGGTACGCAGTATTTT.

This clonotype was detected many times. The gene calls are TRBV10-3 and TRBJ2-7, with D hard to call. Germline CDR1 and CDR2: ENHRY and SYGVKD. The V end lost 0 bases, the J end lost 3 bases, and 9 bases lay between the germline ends. This CDR3 has 14 amino acids. The CDR3 coding sequence is TGTGCCATCAGTGAGTCGGCAGTTATCTACGAGCAGTACTTC. Its translation is CAISESAVIYEQYF.

The genes are TRBV19 and TRBJ1-6; D ambiguous. The V end lost 8 bases, the J end lost 7 bases, and 9 bases lay between the germline ends. Germline V CDR1 and CDR2: LNHDA, SQIVND (reference sequence). This CDR3 region has 12 residues. The CDR3 spells CASRSWNSPLHF. The CDR3 DNA reads TGTGCCAGTCGTAGTTGGAATTCACCCCTCCACTTT. The full variable domain, rest sourced from reference TRBV19 and TRBJ1-6, is DGGITQSPKYLFRKEGQNVTLSCEQNLNHDAMYWYRQDPGQGLRLIYYSQIVNDFQKGDIAEGYSVSREKKESFPLTVTSAQKNPTAFYLCASRSWNSPLHFGNGTRLTVT.

This clonotype has more than one count but fewer than ten. The V call is TRBV19, the J call TRBJ2-2; 8 bases fit TRBD1. V lost 8 bases, J lost 0 bases, and 8 bases stayed unmatched. Germline assignment: CDR1 LNHDA and CDR2 SQIVND (reference sequence). The CDR3 contains 16 residues. CDR3 DNA: TGTGCCAGTTCCTTTTCACAGGGGGCGAACACCGGGGAGCTGTTTTTT. This codes for CASSFSQGANTGELFF.

There are many counts of this clonotype. The CDR3: CASIPSHDPGLAGGPVRETQYF. CDR3 sequence (DNA): TGCGCCAGCATCCCCAGCCACGACCCGGGACTAGCGGGAGGGCCTGTACGTGAGACCCAGTACTTC. The chain couples TRBV10-2 to TRBJ2-5; TRBD2 matches at 16 bases. Looked up from germline, CDR1 is WSHSY and CDR2 is SAAADI. V lost 7 bases, J lost 5 bases, and 25 bases stayed unmatched. The CDR3 is 22 residues long.

A few counts support this clonotype. The CDR3 DNA is TGTGCCTGGAGTGTGCGGTGGGACACAGATACGCAGTATTTT. Translated: CAWSVRWDTDTQYF. This chain joins TRBV30 and TRBJ2-3; D unclear. In germline, CDR1 is GTSNPN, CDR2 SVGIG (reference sequence). V was cut by 0 bases and J by 2 bases, with 9 bases left in between. The CDR3 sequence is 14 residues long.

This clonotype has at least ten counts. The chain employs TRBV12-3 or TRBV12-4 and TRBJ2-1; D perhaps matches TRBD1 (6 bases). V gave up 6 bases and J gave up 0 bases, with 12 bases separating them. The CDR3 is made up of 15 amino acids. CDR3 sequence reads: CASRLDRSSYNEQFF. DNA of the CDR3: TGTGCCAGCAGGCTTGACAGGAGCTCCTACAATGAGCAGTTCTTC.

In this sample, this clonotype turned up many times. This sequence joins TRBV28 and TRBJ1-5; perhaps TRBD1 as D (5 bases). Germline V gene lookup returns CDR1 MDHEN and CDR2 SYDVKM. This CDR3 comprises 16 residues. The germline V and J ends were trimmed by 8 bases and 5 bases, with 22 bases remaining between them. The CDR3 DNA is TGTGCCAGCGTAGTCAGGGTAGGGAGTAAGGATCAGCCCCAGCATTTT. It specifies CASVVRVGSKDQPQHF.

This clonotype was counted ten times or more. This chain connects TRBV2 to TRBJ1-1; D not resolved. From germline, CDR1 is SNHLY and CDR2 FYNNEI. The V end lost 3 bases, the J end lost 5 bases, and 13 bases lay between the germline ends. This CDR3 is 14 amino acids long. The CDR3 DNA follows: TGTGCCAGCAGTGACTCTATGGGTAGGACTGAAGCTTTCTTT. Translating gives CASSDSMGRTEAFF.